A single sample is the source of the 27 T cell receptor beta chains below, sequenced in a study of blood T cell repertoires in COVID-19. Assay used: immunoSEQ multiplex PCR; TCRdb lists only in-frame clones, some missing. The sample lists around 40,000 clones, about 89% occurring once. Sequences were obtained from peripheral blood. These receptors were collected from a man aged 50 to 59 with active COVID-19.

The gene calls are TRBV28 and TRBJ2-1; 10 bases are a match to TRBD1. The germline V gene encodes CDR1 MDHEN and CDR2 SYDVKM. The CDR3 extends over 15 amino acids. J lost 6 bases, V lost 3 bases, and 5 bases had no gene match. The CDR3 nucleotides read TGTGCCAGCAGTTTCCGGGACAGGGGTATCAATGAGCAGTTCTTC. Translated, it gives CASSFRDRGINEQFF.

The rearrangement uses TRBV28 and TRBJ1-6, with 7 positions matching TRBD1. The ends lost 5 bases at V and 4 bases at J; junction bases unmatched: 5. This CDR3 spans 15 amino acids. Germline assignment: CDR1 MDHEN and CDR2 SYDVKM. The CDR3 region is CASSQTGAYNSPLHF. The CDR3 nucleotides are TGTGCCAGCAGTCAAACAGGGGCGTATAATTCACCCCTCCACTTT.

In its sample, this clone was seen a few times. This chain's CDR3 is CASSYQQPYGYTF. The CDR3 coding sequence is TGTGCCAGCAGTTATCAACAGCCCTATGGCTACACCTTC. The chain employs TRBV6-2 or TRBV6-3 and TRBJ1-2; unclear D gene. Germline CDR1 is MNHEY and CDR2 is SVGEGT. V was cut by 3 bases and J by 4 bases, with 9 bases left in between. CDR3 length equals 13 residues.

V and J are TRBV6-4 and TRBJ1-1; D is uncertain. CDR3 length: 13 amino acids. The ends were cut back, 0 bases at V and 8 bases at J, with 10 bases in the middle. Looked up from germline, CDR1 is MRHNA and CDR2 is SNTAGT. As DNA, the CDR3 is TGTGCCAGCAGTGACTCTGACGGCGGCGAAGCTTTCTTT. Protein sequence: CASSDSDGGEAFF.

The chain carries TRBV30 and TRBJ1-5; 9 bases are a match to TRBD1. V trimming: 1 base; J trimming: 4 bases; junction bases outside the gene matches: 5. The germline V gene encodes CDR1 GTSNPN and CDR2 SVGIG (reference sequence). The CDR3 contains 15 residues. CDR3 amino acids: CAWSADRGWNQPQHF. CDR3 DNA: TGTGCCTGGAGTGCGGACAGGGGATGGAATCAGCCCCAGCATTTT.

The CDR3 DNA sequence: TGTGCCACCAGTGAACTAGCGGGAGGTATCTATGAGCAGTTCTTC. Its translation is CATSELAGGIYEQFF. The rearrangement uses TRBV24-1 and TRBJ2-1; 12 bases line up with TRBD2. CDR1 and CDR2 (germline): KGHDR, SFDVKD. The V gene end was trimmed by 4 bases and the J gene end by 8 bases; junction bases not matched to a gene: 5. The CDR3 has 15 amino acids.

V and J are TRBV11-2 and TRBJ2-7; 11 positions match TRBD1. Germline V lookup: CDR1 SGHAT, CDR2 FQNNGV. The trim removed 10 bases at V and 4 bases at J, leaving 9 bases unmatched. The CDR3 consists of 14 residues. The CDR3 DNA reads as TGTGCCACTTTCGCCGGGACAGGGGGGTACGAGCAGTACTTC. Its translation is CATFAGTGGYEQYF.

This chain links TRBV7-8 with TRBJ2-7, with D perhaps TRBD1 (6 bases). Trimming removed 0 bases from V and 1 base from J, with 10 bases in between. In germline, CDR1 is SGHVS, CDR2 FQNEAQ. The CDR3 covers 15 residues. The DNA for the CDR3 is TGTGCCAGCAGCTTAGCAGGACAGACTTCCTACGAGCAGTACTTC. Residues: CASSLAGQTSYEQYF.

The genes are TRBV7-8 and TRBJ2-5, with 9 bases that match TRBD1. Trimming cost V 4 bases and J 5 bases; bases outside gene matches: 11. The germline V gene encodes CDR1 SGHVS and CDR2 FQNEAQ. CDR3 size: 16 residues. The CDR3 DNA sequence: TGTGCCAGCAGCTCTTTAAACAGGGGGCTAGGGGAGACCCAGTACTTC. Translating it yields CASSSLNRGLGETQYF.

This rearrangement joins TRBV11-2 to TRBJ2-3, with TRBD2 matching 7 bases. The CDR3 is 16 amino acids. Trimming cost V 0 bases and J 0 bases; bases outside gene matches: 3. Germline CDR1 SGHAT, CDR2 FQNNGV. CDR3 sequence (DNA): TGTGCCAGCAGCTTAGAAGGGCGGGGGAGCACAGATACGCAGTATTTT. Translated, it gives CASSLEGRGSTDTQYF.

The chain employs TRBV6-4 and TRBJ2-5, with TRBD2 identical over 11 bases. This CDR3 comprises 19 residues. With 4 bases clipped from V and 0 bases from J, the junction kept 13 bases outside the gene matches. Germline V gene sequence: CDR1 MRHNA, CDR2 SNTAGT. The CDR3 coding sequence is TGTGCCAGCAGTGGAACCGACAATCGACTAGCGGGGTACCAAGAGACCCAGTACTTC. This encodes CASSGTDNRLAGYQETQYF.

The chain links TRBV18 to TRBJ2-5, with 12 bases that match TRBD2. The CDR3 loop spans 14 amino acids. Germline V gene lookup returns CDR1 KGHSH and CDR2 LQKENI. V lost 6 bases, J lost 6 bases, and 5 bases stayed unmatched. This CDR3 reads CASSQTSGSQTQYF. The CDR3 DNA sequence: TGTGCCAGCTCGCAGACTAGCGGGAGCCAGACCCAGTACTTC.

V gene TRBV6-5 combines with J gene TRBJ2-7; TRBD1 matches 7 bases. Trimming cost V 0 bases and J 0 bases; bases outside gene matches: 2. Germline V gene data show CDR1 as MNHEY and CDR2 as SVGAGI. The CDR3 spans 15 residues. Written as DNA, the CDR3 is TGTGCCAGCAGTTACTCCGGGGACAGCTCCTACGAGCAGTACTTC. Translation gives CASSYSGDSSYEQYF.

The chain is built from TRBV11-2 and TRBJ1-2; 8 nucleotides match TRBD1. This CDR3 region has 16 residues. The J segment lost 4 bases and the V segment lost 0 bases, leaving 7 bases of the junction unmatched. Germline lookup yields CDR1 SGHAT and CDR2 FQNNGV. The chain's CDR3 is CASSLDPGQAIYGYTF. The CDR3 coding sequence is TGTGCCAGCAGCTTAGATCCGGGACAGGCGATCTATGGCTACACCTTC.

The chain carries TRBV19 and TRBJ1-2, with TRBD1 matching 8 bases. The length of the CDR3 is 14 residues. Germline trimming cut 5 bases from V and 4 bases from J; bases unmatched to any gene: 6. Germline-derived CDR1 and CDR2 are LNHDA and SQIVND (reference sequence). The CDR3 loop reads CASSPKDRAYGYTF. The CDR3 DNA reads as TGTGCCAGTAGTCCAAAGGACAGGGCCTATGGCTACACCTTC.

This chain uses TRBV5-1 with TRBJ1-2; possibly TRBD1 for D (5 bases). This CDR3 spans 15 amino acids. V was shortened by 0 bases and J by 8 bases, with 17 bases between the two germline ends. Per germline, CDR1 SGHRS and CDR2 YFSETQ. The CDR3: CASSLEGLGSRGYTF. CDR3 nucleotide sequence: TGCGCCAGCAGCTTGGAGGGGCTCGGCTCCCGCGGCTACACCTTC. The complete variable domain, with remaining parts taken from reference TRBV5-1 and TRBJ1-2, reads KAGVTQTPRYLIKTRGQQVTLSCSPISGHRSVSWYQQTPGQGLQFLFEYFSETQRNKGNFPGRFSGRQFSNSRSEMNVSTLELGDSALYLCASSLEGLGSRGYTFGSGTRLTVV.

The genes are TRBV27 and TRBJ2-7; 8 bases align to TRBD2. The CDR3 covers 15 residues. CDR1 is MNHEY, CDR2 SMNVEV, per germline (reference sequence). Losses at the gene ends were 5 bases for V and 0 bases for J; bases not matched to a gene: 6. The CDR3 protein is CASSLYSGNSYEQYF. The CDR3 DNA is TGTGCCAGCAGTCTATATAGCGGGAACTCCTACGAGCAGTACTTC.

V and J are TRBV7-3 and TRBJ2-3; 11 bases are a match to TRBD1. There are 17 residues in the CDR3. In germline, CDR1 is SGHTA, CDR2 FQGTGA. J was trimmed by 1 base and V by 4 bases; bases with no gene match: 7. CDR3 DNA: TGTGCCAGCAGCTCCGGGACAGGGGGGATAGGCACAGATACGCAGTATTTT. As protein: CASSSGTGGIGTDTQYF.

The chain links TRBV3-1 (or the pseudogene TRBV3-2) to TRBJ1-3, with no clear D. Germline values: CDR1 LGHDT, CDR2 YNNKEL (reference sequence). The V and J ends lost 2 bases and 6 bases respectively, with 14 bases between them. This CDR3 comprises 15 residues. For the CDR3, the DNA is TGTGCCAGCAGCCAATTAGTAACCCGGGAAAACACCATATATTTT. Its protein is CASSQLVTRENTIYF.

The chain has TRBV28 and TRBJ1-1, with D possibly being TRBD1 (6 bases). This CDR3 contains 14 residues. Germline CDR1 MDHEN, CDR2 SYDVKM. Trimming took 5 bases from V and 4 from J, leaving 14 bases between them. CDR3 region: CASSPGHPGTEAFF. For the CDR3, the DNA is TGTGCCAGCAGTCCGGGACACCCGGGCACTGAAGCTTTCTTT.

This rearrangement joins TRBV7-9 to TRBJ1-2; D call uncertain. Germline V gene sequence: CDR1 SEHNR, CDR2 FQNEAQ (reference sequence). The CDR3 is 15 amino acids. V was cut by 1 base and J by 7 bases, with 16 bases left in between. CDR3 sequence: CASSLGTGEGLGYTF. The CDR3 DNA sequence: TGTGCCAGCAGCTTAGGGACGGGCGAGGGTCTTGGCTACACCTTC.

The CDR3 DNA reads as TGTGCCAGCAGCCGGGACATACAAGAGACCCAGTACTTC. As protein: CASSRDIQETQYF. This chain connects TRBV7-9 to TRBJ2-5; tentative D call: TRBD1 (6 bases). Trimming left V 5 bases short and J 2 bases short, with 9 bases between. This CDR3 contains 13 residues. Germline V CDR1 and CDR2: SEHNR, FQNEAQ (reference sequence).

The chain couples TRBV12-3 or TRBV12-4 to TRBJ2-1; weak D call: TRBD2 (6 bases). This CDR3 has 13 residues. Deletions cut 4 bases from V and 7 bases from J, with 11 bases between. CDR3 nucleotide sequence: TGTGCCAGCAGTTGGCCGGGGAGGAATGAGCAGTTCTTC. Protein: CASSWPGRNEQFF.

The rearrangement links TRBV14 to TRBJ2-1, with 7 positions matching TRBD2. The CDR3 runs to 14 residues. Germline CDR1 reads SGHDN; CDR2 reads FVKESK. V lost 3 bases, J lost 4 bases, and 3 bases stayed unmatched. CDR3 region: CASSHSGLYNEQFF. The CDR3, as DNA: TGTGCCAGCAGCCATAGCGGGCTATACAATGAGCAGTTCTTC.

The chain is built from TRBV7-3 and TRBJ2-5; TRBD1 might be the D (6 bases). The CDR3 runs 14 residues. Germline loops: CDR1 SGHTA, CDR2 FQGTGA. V dropped 1 base and J dropped 1 base, with 7 bases sitting between them. The CDR3 region has the DNA TGTGCCAGCAGCTTAATGGGGGCCCAAGAGACCCAGTACTTC. Amino acids: CASSLMGAQETQYF.

The chain is built from TRBV5-1 and TRBJ1-1, with D unresolved. This CDR3 has 12 amino acids. Germline loops: CDR1 SGHRS, CDR2 YFSETQ. V gave up 6 bases and J gave up 3 bases, with 9 bases separating them. CDR3 loop: CASKGEDTEAFF. CDR3 coding DNA: TGCGCCAGCAAGGGAGAGGACACTGAAGCTTTCTTT. Full variable domain (missing parts from reference TRBV5-1 and TRBJ1-1): KAGVTQTPRYLIKTRGQQVTLSCSPISGHRSVSWYQQTPGQGLQFLFEYFSETQRNKGNFPGRFSGRQFSNSRSEMNVSTLELGDSALYLCASKGEDTEAFFGQGTRLTVV.

This chain joins TRBV7-2 and TRBJ2-7; 7 positions match TRBD1. V lost 5 bases and J lost 2; bases outside the gene matches: 9. This CDR3 region has 15 residues. Germline V gene lookup returns CDR1 SGHTA and CDR2 FQGNSA. CDR3 protein: CASSNRQGPTYEQYF. In nucleotides, the CDR3 is TGTGCCAGCAGCAACCGACAGGGCCCTACCTACGAGCAGTACTTC.